This T cell receptor beta chain was profiled in a study of shared clonotypes between healthy human individuals. Study-wide findings and caveats: Sorted-subset sequencing, rarefaction showed, was incomplete despite large depth.

In regard to this clone: As yet, its antigen is unknown.

CD8 cells regarded as naive lacked CD45RO, were positively chosen for CCR7, and omitted terminally differentiated effector memory CD45RA+ cells. This CDR3 contains 15 residues. Trimming pared 8 bases from V and 1 base from J, leaving 17 bases between. Germline V lookup: CDR1 LNHDA, CDR2 SQIVND (reference sequence). The repertoire was sequenced with immunoSEQ multiplex PCR; TCRdb's copy has only in-frame clones and lacks some. The sample contains about 2 million clones, about 95% of which appear only once. This receptor was obtained from a man between 18 and 35 years old in good health. The sequencing input was naive CD8+ T cells sorted from blood. The chain couples TRBV19 to TRBJ1-1; D is possibly TRBD1 (5 bases). CDR3 DNA sequence: TGTGCCAGTTCTGGACTGAGTCAGGGGAACACTGAAGCTTTCTTT. Translated, it gives CASSGLSQGNTEAFF.